This T cell receptor (beta chain) came from a study of blood T cell repertoires in COVID-19. Overall study context: Sample material is recorded as cDNA or gDNA derived from T cells, B-cell-depleted T cells, or PBMCs.

Only in-frame clones appear in the TCRdb table, and some are missing; sequencing was by immunoSEQ multiplex PCR. The data hold about 260,000 clones, with 88% observed a single time. This clone turned up a few times. The CDR3 covers 13 residues. V lost 5 bases and J lost 4, with 11 bases in between. The gene calls are TRBV12-3 or TRBV12-4 and TRBJ1-2; D possibly corresponds to TRBD1 (5 bases). The clonotype comes from a human donor in a cohort sampled during active COVID-19. Sequencing used peripheral blood. The CDR3 nucleotides are TGTGCCAGCAGTGGTGACAGACTCTATGGCTACACCTTC. Encoded protein: CASSGDRLYGYTF.